The next 12 T cell receptor beta chains were all read from a single sample in a study of shared clonotypes between healthy human individuals. Profiling relied on immunoSEQ multiplex PCR, and the TCRdb table lists in-frame clones only, not all of them. The data contain approximately 740,000 clones, around 72% of them singletons. Sequencing was carried out using memory CD4+ T cells sorted from blood. Indicated subset: CD45RA-negative fraction. Receptors were obtained from a woman in her twenties or thirties in good health.

The chain uses TRBV5-4 and TRBJ1-4, with 9 bases fitting TRBD1. The V gene's germline CDR1 is SGHNT and CDR2 YYREEE (reference sequence). This CDR3 is 16 amino acids long. J was trimmed by 4 bases and V by 4 bases; bases with no gene match: 8. CDR3 bases: TGTGCCAGCAGCCCCCAGACAGGGGGAGGTAATGAAAAACTGTTTTTT. It codes for CASSPQTGGGNEKLFF.

The rearrangement joins TRBV7-8 to TRBJ2-2, with D possibly being TRBD1 (5 bases). This CDR3 comprises 16 residues. Trimming took 1 base from V and 4 from J, leaving 13 bases between them. The germline gives CDR1 SGHVS, CDR2 FQNEAQ. The CDR3, as DNA: TGTGCCAGCAGCTTAGAATTCAGGGCTGGCACCGGGGAGCTGTTTTTT. This sequence encodes CASSLEFRAGTGELFF.

The DNA for the CDR3 is TGCGCCAGCAGCTTGGACAGGTCTGAAGCTTTCTTT. It encodes CASSLDRSEAFF. The chain links TRBV5-1 to TRBJ1-1; D perhaps matches TRBD1 (5 bases). Trimming cost V 0 bases and J 6 bases, with 6 bases left between them. The CDR3 is 12 amino acids. Germline V gene data show CDR1 as SGHRS and CDR2 as YFSETQ.

This clone was counted at least ten times. CDR3 region: CASSETGPNQPQHF. In DNA form, the CDR3 reads TGTGCCAGCAGTGAAACAGGACCCAATCAGCCCCAGCATTTT. This chain uses TRBV25-1 with TRBJ1-5; a weak D match, TRBD1 (5 bases). CDR3 size: 14 residues. V lost 2 bases to trimming and J lost 3 bases, with 8 bases between them. Per the germline V gene, CDR1 is MGHDK and CDR2 is SYGVNS.

Remarks on this clone: Different DNA sequences within this sample yield the same CDR3. This chain links TRBV7-9 with TRBJ1-2, with D unclear. Deletions cut 5 bases from V and 4 bases from J, with 14 bases between. From germline, CDR1 is SEHNR and CDR2 FQNEAQ (reference sequence). The CDR3 runs to 14 residues. The CDR3 reads CASSLEVAVYGYTF. CDR3 bases: TGTGCCAGCAGCCTGGAAGTAGCAGTCTATGGCTACACCTTC. The full variable domain, with the rest looked up from reference TRBV7-9 and TRBJ1-2, is DTGVSQNPRHKITKRGQNVTFRCDPISEHNRLYWYRQTLGQGPEFLTYFQNEAQLEKSRLLSDRFSAERPKGSFSTLEIQRTEQGDSAMYLCASSLEVAVYGYTFGSGTRLTVV.

CDR3 in DNA: TGTGCCAGCAGCTTACACAGAAACACAGATACGCAGTATTTT. Translated: CASSLHRNTDTQYF. V usage is TRBV7-9 and J usage is TRBJ2-3; the D is unclear. There are 14 residues in the CDR3. From germline, CDR1 is SEHNR and CDR2 FQNEAQ (reference sequence). The germline V and J ends were trimmed by 2 bases and 2 bases, with 8 bases remaining between them.

The chain links TRBV7-6 to TRBJ2-2; D gene ambiguous. The CDR3 length is 12 residues. Between the trimmed V and J ends, which lost 7 bases and 5 bases, there was a span of 8 bases. CDR1 and CDR2 from the germline V gene are SGHVS and FNYEAQ. CDR3 bases: TGTGCCAGCACCCGTACTACCGGGGAGCTGTTTTTT. Residues: CASTRTTGELFF. Looking up the rest from reference TRBV7-6 and TRBJ2-2 gives the full variable domain: GAGVSQSPRYKVTKRGQDVALRCDPISGHVSLYWYRQALGQGPEFLTYFNYEAQQDKSGLPNDRFSAERPEGSISTLTIQRTEQRDSAMYRCASTRTTGELFFGEGSRLTVL.

This clone has more than one count but fewer than ten. The rearrangement links TRBV30 to TRBJ2-1; possibly TRBD1 for D (5 bases). The ends were cut back, 3 bases at V and 12 bases at J, with 21 bases in the middle. Germline lookup yields CDR1 GTSNPN and CDR2 SVGIG (reference sequence). This CDR3 is 14 amino acids long. The CDR3 reads CAWRADLGHSMQFF. CDR3 nucleotides: TGTGCCTGGAGGGCAGACCTCGGACATAGTATGCAGTTCTTC.

The chain has TRBV27 and TRBJ2-7, with 8 bases fitting TRBD1. Looked up from germline, CDR1 is MNHEY and CDR2 is SMNVEV (reference sequence). This CDR3 is built from 14 residues. J was trimmed by 5 bases and V by 8 bases; bases with no gene match: 11. In DNA, the CDR3 is TGTGCCAGCGCCACTCGGACAGGGAAGAACGAGCAGTACTTC. Residues: CASATRTGKNEQYF.

V usage is TRBV28 and J usage is TRBJ2-1, with 7 bases matching TRBD2. V was clipped by 3 bases and J by 10 bases; unmatched bases: 3. There are 12 residues in the CDR3. CDR1 and CDR2 (germline): MDHEN, SYDVKM. This chain's CDR3 is CASSLVGREQFF. CDR3 coding DNA: TGTGCCAGCAGTTTGGTCGGGAGGGAGCAGTTCTTC.

The rearrangement links TRBV6-1 to TRBJ1-3; D may be TRBD1 (5 bases). The germline gives CDR1 MNHNS, CDR2 SASEGT. The CDR3 totals 15 residues. V was shortened by 2 bases and J by 0 bases, with 8 bases between the two germline ends. CDR3 residues: CASSERQHSGNTIYF. DNA for the CDR3: TGTGCCAGCAGTGAAAGACAGCACTCTGGAAACACCATATATTTT.

CDR3 DNA sequence: TGCAGTGCCGGGGCCTACGAGCAGTACTTC. This codes for CSAGAYEQYF. The J gene is TRBJ2-5, the V gene TRBV20-1; D is possibly TRBD2 (5 bases). The J call could be wrong; TRBJ2-7 is a better fit for the DNA end. CDR1 is DFQATT, CDR2 SNEGSKA, per germline (reference sequence). The CDR3 sequence is 10 residues long.